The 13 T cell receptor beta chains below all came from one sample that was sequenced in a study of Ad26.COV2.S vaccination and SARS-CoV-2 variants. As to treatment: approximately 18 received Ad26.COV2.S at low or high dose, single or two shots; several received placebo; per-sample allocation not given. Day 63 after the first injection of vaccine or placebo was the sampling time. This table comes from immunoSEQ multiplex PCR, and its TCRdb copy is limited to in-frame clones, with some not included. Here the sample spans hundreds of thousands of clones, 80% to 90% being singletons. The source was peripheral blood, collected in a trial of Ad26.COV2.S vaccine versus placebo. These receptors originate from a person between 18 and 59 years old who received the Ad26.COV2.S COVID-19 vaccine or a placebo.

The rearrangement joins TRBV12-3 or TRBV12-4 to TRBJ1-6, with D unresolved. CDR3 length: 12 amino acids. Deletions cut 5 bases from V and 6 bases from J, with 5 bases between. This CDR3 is CASSIPNSPLHF. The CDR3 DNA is TGTGCCAGCAGTATCCCTAATTCACCCCTCCACTTT.

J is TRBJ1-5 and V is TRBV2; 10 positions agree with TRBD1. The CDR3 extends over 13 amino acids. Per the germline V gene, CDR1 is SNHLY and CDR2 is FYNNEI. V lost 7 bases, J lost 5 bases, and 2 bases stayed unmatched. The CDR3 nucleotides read TGTGCCAGCAACGGACAGGGGGATCAGCCCCAGCATTTT. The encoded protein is CASNGQGDQPQHF.

In DNA form, the CDR3 reads TGTGCCAGCAGTCGGACGAGGCAAGAGACCCAGTACTTC. Translation gives CASSRTRQETQYF. The V and J genes are TRBV6-5 and TRBJ2-5; D is unclear. CDR1 MNHEY and CDR2 SVGAGI come from the germline V gene. With 5 bases removed from V and 2 bases from J, the gap between germline ends came to 9 bases. CDR3 length equals 13 residues.

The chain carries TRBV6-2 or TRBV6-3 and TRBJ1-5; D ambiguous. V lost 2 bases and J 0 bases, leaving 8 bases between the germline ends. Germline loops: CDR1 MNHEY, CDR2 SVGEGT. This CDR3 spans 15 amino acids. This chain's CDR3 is CASSYHGFSNQPQHF. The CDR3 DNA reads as TGTGCCAGCAGTTACCACGGATTTAGCAATCAGCCCCAGCATTTT.

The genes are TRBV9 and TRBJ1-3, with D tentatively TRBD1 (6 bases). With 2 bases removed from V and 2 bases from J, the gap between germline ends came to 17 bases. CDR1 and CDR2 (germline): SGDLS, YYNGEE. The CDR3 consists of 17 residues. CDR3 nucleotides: TGTGCCAGCAGCGTTGGGGAGACAGGATGGGCTGGAAACACCATATATTTT. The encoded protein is CASSVGETGWAGNTIYF.

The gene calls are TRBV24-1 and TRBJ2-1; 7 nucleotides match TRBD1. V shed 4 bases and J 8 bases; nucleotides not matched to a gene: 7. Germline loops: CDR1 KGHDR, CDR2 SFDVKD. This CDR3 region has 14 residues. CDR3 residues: CATSDPDRVDEQFF. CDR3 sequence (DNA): TGTGCCACCAGTGACCCAGACAGGGTAGATGAGCAGTTCTTC.

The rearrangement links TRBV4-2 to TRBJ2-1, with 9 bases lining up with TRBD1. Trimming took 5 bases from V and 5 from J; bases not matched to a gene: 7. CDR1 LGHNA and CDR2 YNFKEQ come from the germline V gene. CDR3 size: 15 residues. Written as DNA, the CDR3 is TGTGCCAGCAGCTTGGGACAGGGAAGTCACAATGAGCAGTTCTTC. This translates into CASSLGQGSHNEQFF.

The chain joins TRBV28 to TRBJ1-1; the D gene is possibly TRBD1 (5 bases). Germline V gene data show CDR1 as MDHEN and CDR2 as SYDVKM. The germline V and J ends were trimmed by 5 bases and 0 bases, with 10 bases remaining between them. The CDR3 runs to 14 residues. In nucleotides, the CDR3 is TGTGCCAGCAGTAGCGCAGGGATGAACACTGAAGCTTTCTTT. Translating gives CASSSAGMNTEAFF.

The CDR3 nucleotides read TGTGCCAGCAGCGTAGGACCCGGGGAGCTGTTTTTT. Residues: CASSVGPGELFF. V usage is TRBV7-9 and J usage is TRBJ2-2; D remains unclear. The CDR3 contains 12 residues. The germline V gene has CDR1 SEHNR and CDR2 FQNEAQ (reference sequence). The germline V and J ends were trimmed by 5 bases and 6 bases, with 7 bases remaining between them.

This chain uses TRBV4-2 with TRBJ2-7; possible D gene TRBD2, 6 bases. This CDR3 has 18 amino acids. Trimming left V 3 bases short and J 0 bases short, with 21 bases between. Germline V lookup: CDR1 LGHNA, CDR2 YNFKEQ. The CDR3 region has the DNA TGTGCCAGCAGCCAGACTCGGGGAGGACGGGTGATCTCCTACGAGCAGTACTTC. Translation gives CASSQTRGGRVISYEQYF.

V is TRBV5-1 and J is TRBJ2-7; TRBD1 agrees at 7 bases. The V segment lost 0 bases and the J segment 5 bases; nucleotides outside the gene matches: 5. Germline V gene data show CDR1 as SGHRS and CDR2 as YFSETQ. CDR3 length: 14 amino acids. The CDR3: CASSLETGNNEQYF. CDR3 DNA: TGCGCCAGCAGCTTGGAGACAGGGAACAACGAGCAGTACTTC.

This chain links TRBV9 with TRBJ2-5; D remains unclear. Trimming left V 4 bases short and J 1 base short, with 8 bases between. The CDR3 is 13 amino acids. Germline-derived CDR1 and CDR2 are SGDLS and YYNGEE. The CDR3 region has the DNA TGTGCCAGCAGCTCCGGACCCCAAGAGACCCAGTACTTC. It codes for CASSSGPQETQYF.

The CDR3 is CASSAEAQGTVGYTF. As DNA, the CDR3 is TGTGCCAGCAGCGCCGAGGCGCAGGGGACGGTGGGCTACACCTTC. J is TRBJ1-2 and V is TRBV5-4, with D maybe TRBD1 (6 bases). The germline V and J ends were trimmed by 4 bases and 8 bases, with 21 bases remaining between them. Germline CDR1 reads SGHNT; CDR2 reads YYREEE (reference sequence). The CDR3 runs to 15 residues.